Listed below are T cell receptor beta chains from one sample, sequenced in a study of CD8+ T cells in alopecia areata. The protocol was immunoSEQ multiplex PCR, while the TCRdb copy is restricted to in-frame clones and leaves out a portion. The repertoire includes about 190,000 clones, roughly 60% of them detected once, and approximately 1.3% sits in the top ten. This sample comprised CD4+ T cells sorted from blood, obtained around week 49, from a patient treated with tofacitinib. These TCRs come from a human donor with alopecia areata. CDR3s include the opening cysteine and the closing phenylalanine or tryptophan. D genes are given only for firm matches. Size is stated for part of the rows, as once, few or many counts, or as a class when the clone is expanded.

j_call d_call cdr3_length v_call clone_size cdr3_nt cdr3_aa
TRBJ2-3 NA 13 TRBV29-1 NA TGCAGCGTTGAAGCTGTACTCACAGATACGCAGTATTTT CSVEAVLTDTQYF
TRBJ1-2 NA 14 TRBV25-1 NA TGTGCCAGCAGTGAGCCTGGACGCAACTATGGCTACACCTTC CASSEPGRNYGYTF
TRBJ2-1 TRBD1 15 TRBV5-1 NA TGCGCCAGCAGCCTAGGGGGCCAAACAAACAATGAGCAGTTCTTC CASSLGGQTNNEQFF
TRBJ2-7 TRBD1 14 TRBV6-5 few TGTGCCAGCAGCCAAGGACAGGGGTTCTACGAGCAGTACTTC CASSQGQGFYEQYF
TRBJ2-5 NA 14 TRBV5-1 NA TGCGCCAGCAGCCGGGGGGCCCAACCAGAGACCCAGTACTTC CASSRGAQPETQYF
TRBJ2-1 TRBD1 16 TRBV4-1 NA TGCGCCAGCAGCCAACAGGGACAGGGGGTGTACAATGAGCAGTTCTTC CASSQQGQGVYNEQFF
TRBJ2-4 TRBD1 14 TRBV7-6 NA TGTGCCAGCAGCTTAGAACGGACAGGGGACATTCAGTACTTC CASSLERTGDIQYF
TRBJ2-7 NA 12 TRBV5-1 few TGCGCCAGCAGCGCCCAGGGAGGCGAGCAGTACTTC CASSAQGGEQYF
TRBJ1-1 TRBD1 17 TRBV29-1 NA TGCAGCGTTGTGGGAGACAGGGGGAGTGGAATGAACACTGAAGCTTTCTTT CSVVGDRGSGMNTEAFF
TRBJ1-5 NA 13 TRBV27 NA TGTGCCAGCAGTTTTACCGGGGTAGGGCCCCAGCATTTT CASSFTGVGPQHF
TRBJ2-5 NA 13 TRBV18 NA TGTGCCAGCTCTCCAGGGACCCTCGAGACCCAGTACTTC CASSPGTLETQYF
TRBJ2-1 TRBD2 13 TRBV29-1 few TGCAGCGGAAGCGGGGGGGGGAGGAATGAGCAGTTCTTC CSGSGGGRNEQFF
TRBJ1-1 NA 10 TRBV29-1 NA TGCAGCGCCCAGGACCTTGAAGCTTTCTTT CSAQDLEAFF
TRBJ2-2 NA 17 TRBV5-6 NA TGTGCCAGCAGCCCTTCAGGAGGACTAAACTTACCGGGGGAGCTGTTTTTT CASSPSGGLNLPGELFF
TRBJ1-1 TRBD1 14 TRBV9 NA TGTGCCAGCAGCGTGGGACAGGGGAATTTTGAAGCTTTCTTT CASSVGQGNFEAFF